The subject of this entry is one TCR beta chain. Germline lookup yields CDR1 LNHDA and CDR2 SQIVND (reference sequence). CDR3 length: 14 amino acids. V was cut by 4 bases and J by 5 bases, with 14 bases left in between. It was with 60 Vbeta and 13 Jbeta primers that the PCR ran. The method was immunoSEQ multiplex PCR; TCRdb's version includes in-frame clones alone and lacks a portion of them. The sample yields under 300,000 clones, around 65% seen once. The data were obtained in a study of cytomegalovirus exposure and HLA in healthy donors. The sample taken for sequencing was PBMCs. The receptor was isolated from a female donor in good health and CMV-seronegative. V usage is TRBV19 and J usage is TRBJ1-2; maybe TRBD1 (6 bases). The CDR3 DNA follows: TGTGCCAGTAGTACCCGTTACAGGGAATATGGCTACACCTTC. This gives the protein CASSTRYREYGYTF. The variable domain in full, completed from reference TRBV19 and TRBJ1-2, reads DGGITQSPKYLFRKEGQNVTLSCEQNLNHDAMYWYRQDPGQGLRLIYYSQIVNDFQKGDIAEGYSVSREKKESFPLTVTSAQKNPTAFYLCASSTRYREYGYTFGSGTRLTVV.